This TCR beta chain was sequenced during a study of neurological immune-mediated disorders. The cDNA was generated through 5'RACE incorporating 10-nucleotide random UMIs. MiXCR was run by TCRdb on the 5' RACE reads, yielding one entry per CDR3 protein. Among around 30,000 distinct CDR3 sequences listed, around 12% were seen once. Germline V gives CDR1 DFQATT, CDR2 SNEGSKA (reference sequence). The CDR3 runs to 13 residues. V shed 0 bases and J 13 bases; nucleotides not matched to a gene: 8. Many counts were recorded for this clonotype. Healthy control participants comprised blood bank volunteers in Maryland, USA.

The TCR was taken from a man aged 60-69 years in good health. Sequencing used PBMCs. J is TRBJ2-1 and V is TRBV20-1; 8 bases map to TRBD2. DNA for the CDR3: TGCAGTGCTAGAGATCACGGGAGGGCCTCCCAGTTCTTC. The encoded protein is CSARDHGRASQFF.